These 30 T cell receptor beta chains were all obtained from the same sample, sequenced in a study of cytomegalovirus exposure and HLA in healthy donors. Use of 60 Vbeta and 13 Jbeta primers characterized the PCR. Some clones are missing from TCRdb's copy, which holds only in-frame ones; the method was immunoSEQ multiplex PCR. Of over 120,000 clones listed, 75% are singletons. The source material was PBMCs. Every receptor here comes from a man between 25 and 39 years old in good health and CMV-seronegative.

The chain has TRBV5-6 and TRBJ2-6; D might be TRBD2 (6 bases). This CDR3 comprises 14 residues. V shed 2 bases and J shed 3 bases, with 6 bases lying between them. The V gene's germline CDR1 is SGHDT and CDR2 YYEEEE. The CDR3 spells CASSFGGGANVLTF. The CDR3 DNA reads TGTGCCAGCAGCTTCGGGGGTGGGGCCAACGTCCTGACTTTC. The whole variable domain, remainder taken from reference TRBV5-6 and TRBJ2-6, is DAGVTQSPTHLIKTRGQQVTLRCSPKSGHDTVSWYQQALGQGPQFIFQYYEEEERQRGNFPDRFSGHQFPNYSSELNVNALLLGDSALYLCASSFGGGANVLTFGAGSRLTVL.

The rearrangement uses TRBV4-1 and TRBJ1-2, with 9 bases fitting TRBD1. The germline V gene has CDR1 MGHRA and CDR2 YSYEKL. With V trimmed by 4 bases and J by 12 bases, 18 bases remained unmatched. The CDR3 runs 16 residues. CDR3 loop: CASSLTMLQGAFRNTF. The CDR3 region has the DNA TGCGCCAGCAGCCTAACTATGCTACAGGGGGCGTTCAGAAACACCTTC.

V usage is TRBV9 and J usage is TRBJ2-5; maybe TRBD1 (6 bases). The DNA end is a closer match to TRBJ2-7, so the J assignment may be wrong. The germline gives CDR1 SGDLS, CDR2 YYNGEE. The CDR3 has 14 amino acids. In nucleotides, the CDR3 is TGTGCCAGCAGCGCGGACAGAGGGCGGTACGAGCAGTACTTC. Its translation: CASSADRGRYEQYF.

This chain links TRBV7-2 with TRBJ2-3; possible D gene TRBD2, 6 bases. This CDR3 is built from 16 residues. V lost 1 base, J lost 0 bases, and 11 bases lay in between. Germline V gene lookup returns CDR1 SGHTA and CDR2 FQGNSA. DNA of the CDR3: TGTGCCAGCAGCTTAGTTGGGGGGTATAGCACAGATACGCAGTATTTT. Translating gives CASSLVGGYSTDTQYF.

The chain employs TRBV7-2 and TRBJ2-3, with D hard to call. Trimming left V 7 bases short and J 2 bases short, with 10 bases between. The germline V gene encodes CDR1 SGHTA and CDR2 FQGNSA. The length of the CDR3 is 13 residues. DNA for the CDR3: TGTGCCAGCATGGAGCCTTACACAGATACGCAGTATTTT. Encoded protein: CASMEPYTDTQYF.

CDR3 sequence reads: CASTYAGTKAHEQYF. The CDR3 coding sequence is TGTGCCAGCACATACGCCGGGACTAAAGCCCACGAGCAGTACTTC. The chain employs TRBV27 and TRBJ2-7, with 7 bases identical to TRBD2. The ends lost 7 bases at V and 5 bases at J; junction bases unmatched: 14. Germline V gene lookup returns CDR1 MNHEY and CDR2 SMNVEV (reference sequence). The CDR3 length is 15 residues.

In this sample, this clone turned up a few times. The V gene is TRBV11-2, the J gene TRBJ1-5; 9 bases map to TRBD1. The CDR3 covers 13 residues. CDR1 is SGHAT, CDR2 FQNNGV, per germline. J lost 7 bases, V lost 6 bases, and 4 bases had no gene match. The CDR3 region is CASSQDRGQPQHF. CDR3 DNA: TGTGCCAGCAGTCAGGACAGGGGCCAGCCCCAGCATTTT.

J is TRBJ1-5 and V is TRBV19, with a possible D match to TRBD1 (6 bases). This CDR3 region has 15 residues. Germline V gene lookup returns CDR1 LNHDA and CDR2 SQIVND (reference sequence). V lost 10 bases and J lost 0, with 16 bases in between. This chain's CDR3 is CATRQVPNSNQPQHF. CDR3 nucleotide sequence: TGTGCCACCCGACAGGTCCCGAATAGCAATCAGCCCCAGCATTTT.

The chain is built from TRBV19 and TRBJ2-1; D gene ambiguous. Germline assignment: CDR1 LNHDA and CDR2 SQIVND (reference sequence). CDR3 length equals 14 residues. Trimming shortened V by 5 bases and J by 6 bases, and 14 bases separated the two germline ends. The CDR3 region is CASSPLRLSNEQFF. For the CDR3, the DNA is TGTGCCAGTAGTCCATTACGACTCTCCAATGAGCAGTTCTTC. The full variable domain, completed using reference TRBV19 and TRBJ2-1, is DGGITQSPKYLFRKEGQNVTLSCEQNLNHDAMYWYRQDPGQGLRLIYYSQIVNDFQKGDIAEGYSVSREKKESFPLTVTSAQKNPTAFYLCASSPLRLSNEQFFGPGTRLTVL.

The table lists this clone with a few counts. This chain uses TRBV14 with TRBJ2-1; possibly TRBD2 for D (5 bases). CDR1 and CDR2 from the germline V gene are SGHDN and FVKESK. Trimming cost V 4 bases and J 10 bases, with 20 bases left between them. The CDR3 has 15 amino acids. CDR3 region: CASSPDLSDYGEQFF. CDR3 nucleotides: TGTGCCAGCAGCCCCGACTTAAGTGACTACGGCGAGCAGTTCTTC.

The J gene is TRBJ1-4, the V gene TRBV7-9; D uncertain. The CDR3 is 13 residues long. Germline CDR1 SEHNR, CDR2 FQNEAQ (reference sequence). V was shortened by 7 bases and J by 4 bases, with 10 bases between the two germline ends. Written as DNA, the CDR3 is TGTGCCAGCACCACCCAGTTTAATGAAAAACTGTTTTTT. As protein: CASTTQFNEKLFF.

This chain joins TRBV28 and TRBJ1-1; no clear D. CDR3 length: 13 residues. Germline-derived CDR1 and CDR2 are MDHEN and SYDVKM. Trimming shortened V by 6 bases and J by 11 bases, and 19 bases separated the two germline ends. The CDR3 DNA follows: TGTGCCAGCAGCCCTATAGTTCACTTGTTGGCTTTCTTT. Protein: CASSPIVHLLAFF.

The CDR3 here is CASSHRRLGGFDEQFF. CDR3 bases: TGCGCCAGCAGCCATAGGCGACTCGGGGGATTTGATGAGCAGTTCTTC. The V call is TRBV5-1, the J call TRBJ2-1; tentative D call: TRBD2 (6 bases). The V gene's germline CDR1 is SGHRS and CDR2 YFSETQ. The V end lost 4 bases, the J end lost 8 bases, and 22 bases lay between the germline ends. The CDR3 sequence is 16 residues long.

The gene calls are TRBV10-3 and TRBJ1-1, with D unresolved. The CDR3 has 17 amino acids. V gave up 2 bases and J gave up 0 bases, with 16 bases separating them. Germline assignment: CDR1 ENHRY and CDR2 SYGVKD. This chain's CDR3 is CAISEKSRSFMNTEAFF. The DNA for the CDR3 is TGTGCCATCAGTGAGAAGAGTAGATCCTTCATGAACACTGAAGCTTTCTTT.

This chain uses TRBV6-1 with TRBJ2-3, with D tentatively TRBD2 (5 bases). The germline V and J ends were trimmed by 4 bases and 5 bases, with 16 bases remaining between them. The CDR3 covers 15 residues. Germline assignment: CDR1 MNHNS and CDR2 SASEGT. CDR3 DNA: TGTGCCAGCAGTGCCGGCGCGCTACGGGGAGATACGCAGTATTTT. This translates into CASSAGALRGDTQYF.

This chain uses TRBV11-2 with TRBJ1-2; 8 nucleotides match TRBD1. Germline V CDR1 and CDR2: SGHAT, FQNNGV. Unmatched junction bases numbered 5, after V lost 4 bases and J lost 7 bases. CDR3 length: 13 amino acids. Here the CDR3 DNA reads TGTGCCAGCAGCTCCTCGGACAGGGCTGGCTACACCTTC. Amino acids: CASSSSDRAGYTF.

This rearrangement joins TRBV10-1 to TRBJ1-6; TRBD1 is a possible D gene (5 bases). CDR3 length: 14 residues. Germline CDR1 is WNHNN and CDR2 is SYGVQD (reference sequence). The V and J ends lost 6 bases and 10 bases respectively, with 16 bases between them. The CDR3 DNA reads as TGCGCCAGCAGCTACGACAGCGTCGGATCACCCCTCCACTTT. This sequence encodes CASSYDSVGSPLHF.

The chain couples TRBV19 to TRBJ2-3; 10 positions agree with TRBD2. From germline, CDR1 is LNHDA and CDR2 SQIVND (reference sequence). V trimming: 9 bases; J trimming: 0 bases; junction bases outside the gene matches: 3. This CDR3 region has 14 residues. CDR3 DNA: TGTGCCAGCAGCGGGAGGGCTAGCACAGATACGCAGTATTTT. Amino acid sequence: CASSGRASTDTQYF.

This chain connects TRBV5-1 to TRBJ1-1; 10 positions agree with TRBD1. Looked up from germline, CDR1 is SGHRS and CDR2 is YFSETQ. The junction had 7 bases not matched to a gene; V was cut back by 5 bases and J by 6 bases. The CDR3 is made up of 14 amino acids. DNA for the CDR3: TGCGCCAGCAGACAAGACAGGGGGCCCTCTGAAGCTTTCTTT. This translates into CASRQDRGPSEAFF.

The rearrangement links TRBV10-3 to TRBJ2-6; D unresolved. Germline V gene lookup returns CDR1 ENHRY and CDR2 SYGVKD. The CDR3 is made up of 16 amino acids. V gave up 0 bases and J gave up 2 bases, with 8 bases separating them. The CDR3 sequence is CAISESVSAGANVLTF. The CDR3 coding sequence is TGTGCCATCAGTGAGTCGGTATCAGCTGGGGCCAACGTCCTGACTTTC.

The rearrangement uses TRBV18 and TRBJ2-7; 11 positions match TRBD2. V lost 2 bases to trimming and J lost 5 bases; unmatched junction nucleotides: 8. Germline V gives CDR1 KGHSH, CDR2 LQKENI. The CDR3 sequence is 16 residues long. CDR3 nucleotide sequence: TGTGCCAGCTCACCAACTAGCGGGAGTAGTCGCGACGAGCAGTACTTC. It translates to CASSPTSGSSRDEQYF.

This clone was seen more than once but under ten times. The rearrangement joins TRBV7-9 to TRBJ2-7; D is perhaps TRBD1 (6 bases). The CDR3 length is 16 residues. Trimming left V 5 bases short and J 5 bases short, with 22 bases between. Germline CDR1 is SEHNR and CDR2 is FQNEAQ (reference sequence). CDR3: CASSAPLLAGGNEQYF. The CDR3 nucleotides are TGTGCCAGCAGCGCTCCTCTCCTAGCTGGGGGCAACGAGCAGTACTTC.

Only a few counts were recorded for this clone. The rearrangement uses TRBV7-9 and TRBJ1-4; no clear D. The germline V and J ends were trimmed by 0 bases and 8 bases, with 10 bases remaining between them. CDR3 size: 14 residues. Per germline, CDR1 SEHNR and CDR2 FQNEAQ (reference sequence). This CDR3 is CASSLAEGGEKLFF. CDR3 DNA sequence: TGTGCCAGCAGCTTAGCGGAGGGTGGGGAAAAACTGTTTTTT.

The chain joins TRBV28 to TRBJ2-5; TRBD1 is a possible D gene (6 bases). Trimming removed 3 bases from V and 5 bases from J, with 10 bases in between. CDR1 and CDR2 from the germline V gene are MDHEN and SYDVKM. The CDR3 has 13 amino acids. The CDR3: CASSFTTGETQYF. The DNA for the CDR3 is TGTGCCAGCAGTTTTACCACAGGGGAGACCCAGTACTTC.

This clone was seen only a few times. The chain carries TRBV6-1 and TRBJ1-6; D gene ambiguous. The germline V gene encodes CDR1 MNHNS and CDR2 SASEGT. The CDR3 consists of 14 residues. V was trimmed by 6 bases and J by 5 bases, leaving 11 bases between them. The CDR3 region has the DNA TGTGCCAGCAGACCGGGATCCAATAATTCACCCCTCCACTTT. The encoded protein is CASRPGSNNSPLHF.

There are a few counts of this clone. The chain links TRBV7-9 to TRBJ2-5; D might be TRBD2 (5 bases). This CDR3 is built from 14 residues. Germline V lookup: CDR1 SEHNR, CDR2 FQNEAQ (reference sequence). V shed 4 bases and J shed 5 bases, with 14 bases lying between them. The CDR3 sequence: CASSSRTDGETQYF. The CDR3 coding sequence is TGTGCCAGCAGCTCCCGGACTGACGGGGAGACCCAGTACTTC. The full variable domain, rest sourced from reference TRBV7-9 and TRBJ2-5, is DTGVSQNPRHKITKRGQNVTFRCDPISEHNRLYWYRQTLGQGPEFLTYFQNEAQLEKSRLLSDRFSAERPKGSFSTLEIQRTEQGDSAMYLCASSSRTDGETQYFGPGTRLLVL.

The chain links TRBV28 to TRBJ2-7; D is unclear. Germline V CDR1 and CDR2: MDHEN, SYDVKM. The V gene lost 6 bases and the J gene lost 0 bases, with 3 bases spanning the gap. CDR3 length equals 11 residues. The CDR3 region is CASSSSYEQYF. As DNA, the CDR3 is TGTGCCAGCAGCAGCTCCTACGAGCAGTACTTC.

A note on this clone: Other DNA sequences in this sample translate to the same CDR3. The chain uses TRBV28 and TRBJ2-2; no clear D gene. The germline V and J ends were trimmed by 5 bases and 3 bases, with 4 bases remaining between them. Germline V gene sequence: CDR1 MDHEN, CDR2 SYDVKM. The CDR3 sequence is 12 residues long. As DNA, the CDR3 is TGTGCCAGCAGTCTCTACACCGGGGAGCTGTTTTTT. Translated: CASSLYTGELFF. The variable domain in full, with the rest retrieved from reference TRBV28 and TRBJ2-2, is DVKVTQSSRYLVKRTGEKVFLECVQDMDHENMFWYRQDPGLGLRLIYFSYDVKMKEKGDIPEGYSVSREKKERFSLILESASTNQTSMYLCASSLYTGELFFGEGSRLTVL.

This clone was seen a few times. The chain couples TRBV5-1 to TRBJ2-3; D may be TRBD1 (5 bases). Germline V gene lookup returns CDR1 SGHRS and CDR2 YFSETQ. The length of the CDR3 is 15 residues. Trimming took 4 bases from V and 1 from J, leaving 13 bases between them. The CDR3 region is CASSPGPRGTDTQYF. CDR3 nucleotides: TGCGCCAGCAGCCCCGGGCCCAGGGGCACAGATACGCAGTATTTT.

This clone was seen more than once but under ten times. The chain combines TRBV28 with TRBJ2-2; TRBD2 matches at 8 bases. The CDR3 covers 13 residues. Trimming at V came to 5 bases and at J to 5 bases, leaving 1 base not matched to a gene. CDR1 is MDHEN, CDR2 SYDVKM, per germline. CDR3 residues: CASSSGGTGELFF. For the CDR3, the DNA is TGTGCCAGCAGTAGCGGGGGTACCGGGGAGCTGTTTTTT.